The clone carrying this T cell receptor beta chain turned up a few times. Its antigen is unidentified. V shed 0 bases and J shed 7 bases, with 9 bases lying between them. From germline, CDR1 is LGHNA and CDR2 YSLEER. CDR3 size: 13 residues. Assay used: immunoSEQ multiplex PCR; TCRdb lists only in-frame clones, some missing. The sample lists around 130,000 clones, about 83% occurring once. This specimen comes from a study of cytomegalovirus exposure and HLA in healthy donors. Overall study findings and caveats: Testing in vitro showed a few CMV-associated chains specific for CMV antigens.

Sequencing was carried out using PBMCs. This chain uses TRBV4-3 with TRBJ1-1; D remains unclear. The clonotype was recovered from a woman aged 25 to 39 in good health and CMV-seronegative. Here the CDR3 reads CASSQDPWSEAFF. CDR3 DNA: TGCGCCAGCAGCCAAGACCCCTGGAGTGAAGCTTTCTTT.